The clone carrying this T cell receptor beta chain has only a few counts. This specimen comes from a study of blood T cell repertoires in COVID-19. Profiled with immunoSEQ multiplex PCR; TCRdb holds only in-frame clones, not every one. This table has around 180,000 clones, roughly 84% appearing once. This CDR3 spans 10 amino acids. Trimming removed 7 bases at V and 3 bases at J, with 3 bases between. In germline, CDR1 is MDHEN, CDR2 SYDVKM. This rearrangement joins TRBV28 to TRBJ1-1; D gene unclear. This sequence originates from a woman aged 80 or over with active or convalescent COVID-19. Sequenced: peripheral blood. The chain's CDR3 is CASIDTEAFF. In nucleotides, the CDR3 is TGTGCCAGCATCGACACTGAAGCTTTCTTT.